The 5 T cell receptor beta chains given below trace back to one sample, sequenced in a study of beta chain features in type 1 diabetes. Sequenced material consisted of expressed TCRB transcripts (all of the isolated RNA was reverse transcribed). Profiled with immunoSEQ multiplex PCR; TCRdb holds only in-frame clones, not every one. The top ten clones hold 0.046% of a sample with around 450,000 clones, roughly an eighth of them seen once. Material for sequencing was naive CD4+ T cells from blood. These receptors came from a woman in her late teens or twenties in good health.

The V call is TRBV21-1, the J call TRBJ1-2; whether TRBD1, the table's D call, matches the DNA was not checked. TRBV21-1 is given as a pseudogene. The CDR3 covers 16 residues. CDR3 residues: CASSKDVPGQNYGYTF. CDR3 DNA sequence: TGTGCCAGCAGCAAAGATGTCCCAGGACAGAACTATGGCTACACCTTC.

This clone was observed a handful of times. Other nucleotide sequences in the sample specify the same CDR3. The chain couples TRBV2 to TRBJ1-1; D gene ambiguous. This CDR3 contains 14 residues. In germline, CDR1 is SNHLY, CDR2 FYNNEI. Trimming left V 8 bases short and J 0 bases short, with 13 bases between. The CDR3 reads CASSYRSLNTEAFF. The CDR3 DNA is TGTGCCAGCTCGTATCGGAGCCTGAACACTGAAGCTTTCTTT.

The chain couples TRBV6-5 to TRBJ2-1; 10 bases line up with TRBD1. Germline V lookup: CDR1 MNHEY, CDR2 SVGAGI. The CDR3 extends over 13 amino acids. Trimming at V came to 5 bases and at J to 8 bases, leaving 3 bases not matched to a gene. The CDR3, as DNA: TGTGCCAGCAGTCGGGACAGGGGCGATGAGCAGTTCTTC. The encoded protein is CASSRDRGDEQFF.

This clone occurred a few times. The chain couples TRBV2 to TRBJ1-2; TRBD1 agrees at 9 bases. The CDR3 extends over 16 amino acids. V gave up 9 bases and J gave up 4 bases; unmatched junction bases: 15. The germline gives CDR1 SNHLY, CDR2 FYNNEI. The CDR3 bases are TGTGCCAGTAGAGGGACAGGGAAGAATAACCGCTATGGCTACACCTTC. This codes for CASRGTGKNNRYGYTF.

This clone has just a few counts. V is TRBV7-2 and J is TRBJ2-3; 7 bases map to TRBD2. The germline gives CDR1 SGHTA, CDR2 FQGNSA. Trimming cost V 5 bases and J 1 base; bases outside gene matches: 6. The CDR3 runs 15 residues. CDR3 coding DNA: TGTGCCAGCAGCGCCCCGGGACTACGCACAGATACGCAGTATTTT. Translated, it gives CASSAPGLRTDTQYF.